The 22 T cell receptor beta chains given below trace back to one sample, sequenced in a study of tumor and adjacent non-tumor tissue in lung cancer. The template was RNA from unsorted bulk tissue. Three rounds of nested PCR, following a modified ARM-PCR protocol, produced the TCRbeta library. TCRdb used MiXCR to reprocess the multiplex PCR reads, holding one entry per CDR3 protein. The sample lists 75,000 to 95,000 distinct CDR3 sequences; around 70% were seen once. The source material was lung tumor tissue. The receptors here all came from a woman between 40 and 50 years old with non-small cell lung cancer.

Details on this clonotype: The CDR3 does not end in the conserved phenylalanine or tryptophan, so this is likely a read error. The J gene is TRBJ2-3, the V gene TRBV11-2; possibly TRBD1 for D (6 bases). V lost 4 bases and J 0 bases, leaving 17 bases between the germline ends. The CDR3 consists of 17 residues. Germline V gives CDR1 SGHAT, CDR2 FQNNGV. CDR3 in amino acids: CASSSVGEGESTDTQYL. CDR3 coding DNA: TGTGCCAGCAGCTCAGTTGGCGAGGGGGAAAGCACAGATACGCAGTATTTA.

The rearrangement links TRBV11-2 to TRBJ1-2; the D gene is possibly TRBD1 (5 bases). The V end lost 5 bases, the J end lost 13 bases, and 20 bases lay between the germline ends. The CDR3 contains 13 residues. Germline CDR1 is SGHAT and CDR2 is FQNNGV. In DNA form, the CDR3 reads TGTGCCAGCAGCCCCAACTGGGAGAGGGACTGCACCTTC. Protein sequence: CASSPNWERDCTF.

A word on this clonotype: Given the absence of the conserved phenylalanine or tryptophan at the CDR3 end, a read error is likely. The limits of the CDR3 on the DNA are not certain, so only TCRdb's listed CDR3 is given. The V gene is TRBV6-1, the J gene TRBJ2-5; the table names TRBD2, a call not compared with the DNA. Germline lookup yields CDR1 MNHNS and CDR2 SASEGT. 15 amino acids form the CDR3, both terminal residues included. The CDR3 protein is CASSEAIAGGPFWYI.

Comment on this clonotype: The conserved phenylalanine or tryptophan normally closing the CDR3 is absent here, so this likely arose from a read error. No DNA is shown, since the ends of the CDR3 on it are uncertain; the CDR3 is the one TCRdb lists. This chain uses TRBV6-1 with TRBJ2-5; the listed D gene, TRBD2, was not tested against the DNA. From its first to its last residue, the CDR3 has 15 amino acids. In germline, CDR1 is MNHNS, CDR2 SASEGT. The CDR3 reads CASSVAIAGGPSWYY.

Note on this clonotype: The junction shows a germline mismatch at one end, possibly a read error. This chain joins TRBV11-3 and TRBJ2-1; 10 nucleotides match TRBD1. Germline V gene lookup returns CDR1 SGHNT and CDR2 YENEEA. The CDR3 contains 15 residues. This CDR3 is CAGSPGQGSYDKHFF. In DNA, the CDR3 is TGTGCCGGCAGCCCGGGACAGGGGTCCTACGATAAGCACTTCTTC.

This clonotype was seen a single time. One end of the junction fails to match germline, which may point to a read error. V gene TRBV6-1 combines with J gene TRBJ2-1; no firm D call. Per germline, CDR1 MNHNS and CDR2 SASEGT. The CDR3 extends over 14 amino acids. The CDR3 spells CASRLSSSYNEQFF. CDR3 nucleotides: TGTGCTAGCAGACTCTCCAGCTCCTACAATGAGCAGTTCTTC.

Concerning this clonotype itself: The junction shows a germline mismatch at one end, possibly a read error. The chain recombines TRBV12-3 or TRBV12-4 with TRBJ1-1; D unclear. This CDR3 has 14 amino acids. The CDR3 DNA reads as TGTGCCAGCAGTTTTATCAGGCAAAACACTGAGGCTTTCTTT. This codes for CASSFIRQNTEAFF.

There are a few counts of this clonotype. This may stem from a read error, because a much larger clone lies one nucleotide away. The rearrangement links TRBV6-5 to TRBJ2-3; D remains unclear. The CDR3 runs to 15 residues. Germline CDR1 MNHEY, CDR2 SVGAGI. The CDR3 nucleotides are TGTGTCAGCAGTTACTCGACGGCGCGCACAGATACGCAGTATTTT. This gives the protein CVSSYSTARTDTQYF.

As regards this clonotype: One end of the junction does not line up with germline, which may come from a read error. This sequence joins TRBV4-2 and TRBJ2-1; D is undetermined. The CDR3 is 15 amino acids. The V gene's germline CDR1 is LGHNA and CDR2 YNFKEQ. In nucleotides, the CDR3 is TGTACCAGCATCCAAGATAACCTAGTCCCTAATGAGCAGTTCTTC. Residues: CTSIQDNLVPNEQFF.

Many counts were recorded for this clonotype. The V gene is TRBV14, the J gene TRBJ2-7; D is uncertain. In germline, CDR1 is SGHDN, CDR2 FVKESK. Trimming took 1 base from V and 3 from J, leaving 4 bases between them. CDR3 length: 12 amino acids. This CDR3 is CASSQVFYEQYF. The DNA of the CDR3 is TGTGCCAGCAGCCAAGTGTTCTACGAGCAGTACTTC.

The V call is TRBV30, the J call TRBJ2-3; no definite D call. The germline V gene has CDR1 GTSNPN and CDR2 SVGIG (reference sequence). The ends were cut back, 5 bases at V and 2 bases at J, with 5 bases in the middle. The CDR3 has 11 amino acids. This chain's CDR3 is CAWCSTDTQYF. The CDR3 coding sequence is TGTGCCTGGTGTTCCACAGATACGCAGTATTTT.

This clonotype has at least ten counts. The rearrangement links TRBV28 to TRBJ2-3, with D possibly matching TRBD1 (6 bases). V shed 2 bases and J shed 4 bases, with 7 bases lying between them. Germline V gene lookup returns CDR1 MDHEN and CDR2 SYDVKM. The CDR3 consists of 13 residues. DNA for the CDR3: TGTGCCAGCAGTTTAACAGGGCCAGATACGCAGTATTTT. It is translated as CASSLTGPDTQYF.

This clonotype was picked up many times. This chain joins TRBV5-6 and TRBJ2-5, with 7 positions matching TRBD2. From germline, CDR1 is SGHDT and CDR2 YYEEEE. Trimming at V came to 4 bases and at J to 2 bases, leaving 2 bases not matched to a gene. CDR3 length: 13 residues. The CDR3 loop is CASSEGLQETQYF. The CDR3 bases are TGTGCCAGCAGCGAGGGACTACAAGAGACCCAGTACTTC.

In the case of this clonotype: A read error is possible here, since a much larger clone lies one base away. Because the CDR3 is missing its conserved closing phenylalanine or tryptophan, this is likely a read error. The chain has TRBV24-1 and TRBJ2-5, with 8 bases fitting TRBD1. The CDR3 consists of 16 residues. CDR1 is KGHDR, CDR2 SFDVKD, per germline. The V and J ends lost 1 base and 5 bases, in that order; junction bases with no gene match: 8. CDR3 in DNA: TGTGCCACCAGTGATTTATCCAGGACAGGGAGGGAGACCCAGTACTCC. Its translation is CATSDLSRTGRETQYS.

Within the sample, this clonotype is medium-sized. Its ends do not fully match the called genes, so a read error is possible. This chain connects TRBV11-3 to TRBJ2-1; 14 bases agree with TRBD2. This CDR3 spans 16 amino acids. The germline V gene has CDR1 SGHNT and CDR2 YENEEA. The CDR3 sequence is CASSSEGTSGGNKQFF. DNA of the CDR3: TGTGCCAGCAGCTCGGAGGGGACTAGCGGGGGCAATAAGCAGTTCTTC.

Remarks on this clonotype: Germline is not matched at one junction end, which may reflect a read error. This sequence joins TRBV7-9 and TRBJ2-4; no firm D call. The CDR3 has 17 amino acids. Germline assignment: CDR1 SEHNR and CDR2 FQNEAQ (reference sequence). This chain's CDR3 is CANSFKEGMGAKNIQYF. Written as DNA, the CDR3 is TGTGCCAACAGCTTTAAGGAAGGGATGGGAGCCAAAAACATTCAGTACTTC.

This clonotype was found a few times. The junction departs from the called germline gene at one end, perhaps through a read error. This chain connects TRBV11-2 to TRBJ2-3; D remains ambiguous. The CDR3 runs to 15 residues. Germline loops: CDR1 SGHAT, CDR2 FQNNGV. The CDR3 sequence: CASSQRASRADAQYF. Here the CDR3 DNA reads TGTGCCAGCAGCCAACGGGCCAGCCGAGCAGATGCGCAGTATTTT.

As to this clonotype: The junction departs from germline at one end; a sequencing error may be responsible. The rearrangement links TRBV20-1 to TRBJ2-3, with 9 bases that match TRBD1. CDR3 length: 15 residues. Germline lookup yields CDR1 DFQATT and CDR2 SNEGSKA (reference sequence). The CDR3 loop is CRAQRGQGRTDTQYF. For the CDR3, the DNA is TGCCGTGCCCAACGGGGACAGGGTCGCACAGATACGCAGTATTTT.

Comments on this clonotype: One base away lies a much larger clone, so this may be a sequencing read error. The chain carries TRBV30 and TRBJ2-2; 9 bases fit TRBD2. This CDR3 is 12 amino acids long. Germline V lookup: CDR1 GTSNPN, CDR2 SVGIG (reference sequence). CDR3 amino acids: CVWTSAAGELFF. In DNA form, the CDR3 reads TGTGTCTGGACTAGCGCCGCCGGGGAGCTGTTTTTT.

The CDR3, as DNA: TGTGCCAGCAGGGCTAGAGGGAGGGCCGGTGAGGGACCCAAAAACATTCAGTACTTC. It encodes CASRARGRAGEGPKNIQYF. The V call is TRBV4-2, the J call TRBJ2-4; 7 nucleotides align to TRBD2. Germline lookup yields CDR1 LGHNA and CDR2 YNFKEQ. CDR3 size: 19 residues. Unmatched junction bases numbered 19, after V lost 6 bases and J lost 2 bases.

This clonotype was detected once. A junction boundary mismatches the germline segment, possibly from a read error. V usage is TRBV20-1 and J usage is TRBJ2-7; TRBD2 matches at 12 bases. The germline V gene has CDR1 DFQATT and CDR2 SNEGSKA (reference sequence). This CDR3 spans 16 amino acids. Here the CDR3 DNA reads TGCAGTGCTAACCCGCCGCGACTAGCGGGAGTAGGGGAGCAGCACTTC. It is translated as CSANPPRLAGVGEQHF.

A note on this clonotype: Mismatch with germline at one junction end may stem from a read error. The chain recombines TRBV11-2 with TRBJ2-1; TRBD2 agrees at 11 bases. There are 18 residues in the CDR3. CDR1 is SGHAT and CDR2 is FQNNGV in the germline V gene. CDR3 sequence reads: CTSNSHIITSGGLREQFF. In nucleotides, the CDR3 is TGTACCAGCAACTCGCACATCATAACTAGCGGGGGACTAAGGGAGCAGTTCTTC.